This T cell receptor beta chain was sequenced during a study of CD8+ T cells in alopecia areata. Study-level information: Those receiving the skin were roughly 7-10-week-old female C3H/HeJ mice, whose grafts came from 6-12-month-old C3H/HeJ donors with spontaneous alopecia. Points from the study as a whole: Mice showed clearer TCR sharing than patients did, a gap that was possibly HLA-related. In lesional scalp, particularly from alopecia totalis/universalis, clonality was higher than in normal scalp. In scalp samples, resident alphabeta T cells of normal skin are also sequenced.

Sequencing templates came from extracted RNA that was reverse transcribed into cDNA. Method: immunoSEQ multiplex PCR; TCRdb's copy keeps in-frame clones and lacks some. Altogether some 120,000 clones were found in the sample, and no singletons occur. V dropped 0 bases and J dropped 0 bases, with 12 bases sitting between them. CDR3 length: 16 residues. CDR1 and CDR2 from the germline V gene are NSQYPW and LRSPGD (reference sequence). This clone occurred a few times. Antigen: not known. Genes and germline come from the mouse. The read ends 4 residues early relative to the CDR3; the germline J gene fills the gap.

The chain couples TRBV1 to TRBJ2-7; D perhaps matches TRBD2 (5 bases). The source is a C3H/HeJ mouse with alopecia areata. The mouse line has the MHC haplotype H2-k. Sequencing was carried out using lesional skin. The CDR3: CTCSADSMGSSYEQYF. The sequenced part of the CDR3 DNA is TGCACCTGCAGTGCAGACTCCATGGGGAGCTCCTAT.